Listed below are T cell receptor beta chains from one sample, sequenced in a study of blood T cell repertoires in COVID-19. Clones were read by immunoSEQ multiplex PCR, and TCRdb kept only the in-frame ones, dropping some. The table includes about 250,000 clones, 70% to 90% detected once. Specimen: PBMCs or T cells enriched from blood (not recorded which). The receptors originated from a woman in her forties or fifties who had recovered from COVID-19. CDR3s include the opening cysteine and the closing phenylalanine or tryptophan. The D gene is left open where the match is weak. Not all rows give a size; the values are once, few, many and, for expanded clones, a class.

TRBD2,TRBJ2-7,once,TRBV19,TGTGCCAGTAGTCTGCGGACATTGGGGGGGTCCGAGCAGTACTTC,CASSLRTLGGSEQYF
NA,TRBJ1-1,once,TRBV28,TGTGCCAGCAGTTTGAGACAGCTGAACACTGAAGCTTTCTTT,CASSLRQLNTEAFF
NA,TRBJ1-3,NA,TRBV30,TGTGCCTGGAGTGTGGGGGGGCCCTCTGGAAACACCATATATTTT,CAWSVGGPSGNTIYF
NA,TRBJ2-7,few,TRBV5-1,TGCGCCAGCAGCTTGGACACAACCTACGAGCAGTACTTC,CASSLDTTYEQYF
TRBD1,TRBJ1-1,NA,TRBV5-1,TGCGCCAGCAGCTTGGGGACAGGGACCACTGAAGCTTTCTTT,CASSLGTGTTEAFF
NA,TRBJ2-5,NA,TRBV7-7,TGTGCTAGCAGCTCCGGAGGGAGTGGCGGAGAGACCCAGTACTTC,CASSSGGSGGETQYF
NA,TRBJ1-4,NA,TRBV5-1,TGCGCCAGCAGCTTGGATCAGGGGAAACTGTTTTTT,CASSLDQGKLFF
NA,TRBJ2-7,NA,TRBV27,TGTGCCAGCAGTTTAGTTAGAGGCTACGAGCAGTACTTC,CASSLVRGYEQYF
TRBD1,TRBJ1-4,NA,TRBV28,TGTGCCAGCAGTCCGATCGGGACAGGACGAGCAACTAATGAAAAACTGTTTTTT,CASSPIGTGRATNEKLFF
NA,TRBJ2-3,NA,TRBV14,TGTGCCAGCAGCCTGGTTGGGGGCCGGGCAGATACGCAGTATTTT,CASSLVGGRADTQYF
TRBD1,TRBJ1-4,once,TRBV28,TGTGCCAGCGGGACAGGGGATCCAACTAATGAAAAACTGTTTTTT,CASGTGDPTNEKLFF
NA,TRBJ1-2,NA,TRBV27,TGTGCCAGCAGTTCTTCCAAGGCAGGGGCAGAGGGCTACACCTTC,CASSSSKAGAEGYTF
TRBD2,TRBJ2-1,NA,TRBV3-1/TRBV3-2,TGTGCCAGCAGCCAAGGGTCTAGCGGCGATGAGCAGTTCTTC,CASSQGSSGDEQFF
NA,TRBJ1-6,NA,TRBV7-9,TGTGCCAGCAGCCTGTCGGATTCACCCCTCCACTTT,CASSLSDSPLHF